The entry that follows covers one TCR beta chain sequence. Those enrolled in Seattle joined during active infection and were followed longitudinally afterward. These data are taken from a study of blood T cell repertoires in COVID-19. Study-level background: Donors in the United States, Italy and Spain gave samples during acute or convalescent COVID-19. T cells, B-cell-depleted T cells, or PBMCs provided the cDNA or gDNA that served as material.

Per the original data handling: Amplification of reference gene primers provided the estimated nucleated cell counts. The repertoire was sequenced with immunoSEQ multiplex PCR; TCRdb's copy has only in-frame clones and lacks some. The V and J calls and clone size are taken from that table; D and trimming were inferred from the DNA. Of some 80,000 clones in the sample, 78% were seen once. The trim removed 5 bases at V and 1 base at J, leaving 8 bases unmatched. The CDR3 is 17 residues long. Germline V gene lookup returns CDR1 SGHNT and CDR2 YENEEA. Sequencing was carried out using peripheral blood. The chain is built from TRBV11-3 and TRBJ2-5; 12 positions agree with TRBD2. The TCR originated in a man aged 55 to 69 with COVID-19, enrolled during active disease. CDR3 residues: CASSPVLAGGPQETQYF. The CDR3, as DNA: TGTGCCAGCAGCCCCGTCCTAGCGGGAGGGCCCCAAGAGACCCAGTACTTC.